The 8 T cell receptor beta chains reported below all come from one sample, sequenced in a study of regulatory T cells in long-lasting Graves disease. Construction of the TCR beta libraries employed iRepertoire HTBI primers in conjunction with Arm-PCR of CDR3 regions. From the multiplex PCR reads, TCRdb called clonotypes with MiXCR, one entry per CDR3 protein. Among 450,000 to 650,000 distinct CDR3 sequences listed, around 16% were seen once. Sample time point: newly diagnosed GD, antithyroid drugs for less than 3 months. Following extraction of RNA from PBMCs, that RNA was used to make the TCR library. A further study also used this sample, focusing on T cells in Graves' hyperthyroidism and ophthalmopathy.

The sequencing here drew on peripheral blood mononuclear cells (PBMCs), taken at new diagnosis, from a patient treated with antithyroid drugs. The receptors come from a woman aged 40-65 years with Graves disease.

J is TRBJ2-3 and V is TRBV4-1; 7 bases map to TRBD2. The junction had 4 bases not matched to a gene; V was cut back by 1 base and J by 6 bases. The CDR3 contains 14 residues. Germline V CDR1 and CDR2: MGHRA, YSYEKL. CDR3 loop: CASSQGDYPDTQYF. In DNA, the CDR3 is TGCGCCAGCAGCCAAGGGGACTATCCGGATACGCAGTATTTT.

In its sample, this clonotype was seen a few times. This rearrangement joins TRBV12-3 or TRBV12-4 to TRBJ1-3, with D unresolved. The CDR3 covers 17 residues. The germline V and J ends were trimmed by 6 bases and 0 bases, with 18 bases remaining between them. Written as DNA, the CDR3 is TGTGCCAGCAGCCCTAGGGATCCTTTAAGCTCTGGAAACACCATATATTTT. Its protein product is CASSPRDPLSSGNTIYF.

Worth noting for this clonotype: A single base separates this from a much larger clone, so it may be a read error. V is TRBV7-2 and J is TRBJ1-6; D uncertain. Germline V gives CDR1 SGHTA, CDR2 FQGNSA. This CDR3 comprises 18 residues. In DNA form, the CDR3 reads TGTGCCAGCAGCTCGTATATGGACGGGAGCTCCTATAATTCACCCCCCCACTTT. It translates to CASSSYMDGSSYNSPPHF. Variable domain in full (rest from reference TRBV7-2 and TRBJ1-6): GAGVSQSPSNKVTEKGKDVELRCDPISGHTALYWYRQSLGQGLEFLIYFQGNSAPDKSGLPSDRFSAERTGGSVSTLTIQRTQQEDSAVYLCASSSYMDGSSYNSPPHFGNGTRLTVT.

The genes are TRBV30 and TRBJ2-3, with D perhaps TRBD1 or TRBD2 (5 bases each). CDR3 length: 14 amino acids. The germline gives CDR1 GTSNPN, CDR2 SVGIG (reference sequence). V was cut by 4 bases and J by 2 bases, with 13 bases left in between. As DNA, the CDR3 is TGTGCCTGGACGAGGGGCCCAACCACAGATACGCAGTATTTT. This translates into CAWTRGPTTDTQYF.

The gene calls are TRBV7-2 and TRBJ1-2; D remains ambiguous. The CDR3 runs 12 residues. Per the germline V gene, CDR1 is SGHTA and CDR2 is FQGNSA. The ends were cut back, 7 bases at V and 5 bases at J, with 11 bases in the middle. CDR3 in amino acids: CASTSGVYGYTF. CDR3 DNA: TGTGCCAGCACCTCGGGTGTTTATGGCTACACCTTC.

V and J are TRBV9 and TRBJ2-7; possible D gene TRBD2, 6 bases. The length of the CDR3 is 15 residues. Germline CDR1 SGDLS, CDR2 YYNGEE. Trimming left V 4 bases short and J 2 bases short, with 16 bases between. CDR3 bases: TGTGCCAGCAGCACCACCGGGACTGTTCCCTACGAGCAGTACTTC. Residues: CASSTTGTVPYEQYF.

This clonotype came up many times. The chain has TRBV7-9 and TRBJ1-2; maybe TRBD1 (5 bases). CDR3 length: 13 amino acids. CDR1 SEHNR and CDR2 FQNEAQ come from the germline V gene (reference sequence). V lost 3 bases and J 8 bases, leaving 13 bases between the germline ends. CDR3 in amino acids: CASSLGLGEGYTF. The CDR3 DNA follows: TGTGCCAGCAGCTTGGGACTTGGGGAAGGCTACACCTTC.

There are many counts of this clonotype. The chain couples TRBV7-9 to TRBJ1-1; D is unresolved. Germline CDR1 SEHNR, CDR2 FQNEAQ (reference sequence). This CDR3 is 16 amino acids long. Trimming took off 0 bases at V and 1 base at J, with 12 bases between the two ends. The CDR3 region is CASSLAAILSNTEAFF. DNA of the CDR3: TGTGCCAGCAGCTTAGCTGCGATTTTATCGAACACTGAAGCTTTCTTT.